Listed below are T cell receptor beta chains from one sample, sequenced in a study. TCRdb fed the reads into MiXCR, producing one record per CDR3 protein. The sample lists about 3,000 distinct CDR3 sequences, over 7.5% occurring once. Sequenced material: CD4+ T cells from synovial fluid. Receptor source: a human donor with rheumatoid arthritis. Each CDR3 is given with its conserved first and last residue. D genes are given only for firm matches. Not every row has a clone size; where given, it reads once, few, many or a size class.

TRBJ1-1,NA,NA,TRBV15,CATSRRGGLNTEAFF,TGTGCCACCAGCAGAAGAGGGGGTCTGAACACTGAAGCTTTCTTT
TRBJ2-1,large,TRBD2,TRBV20-1,CSAPTSGSSYNEQFF,TGCAGTGCACCGACTAGCGGGAGCTCCTACAATGAGCAGTTCTTC
TRBJ2-3,large,TRBD1,TRBV6-1,CASSDRGGSTDTQYF,TGTGCCAGCAGCGACAGGGGTGGAAGCACAGATACGCAGTATTTT
TRBJ2-5,many,TRBD2,TRBV12-3/TRBV12-4,CASSYDSGTSGRETQYF,TGTGCCAGCAGCTACGACTCCGGGACTAGCGGGAGAGAGACCCAGTACTTC
TRBJ2-1,medium-sized,NA,TRBV4-2,CASSQGTDNEQFF,TGTGCCAGCAGCCAAGGGACAGACAATGAGCAGTTCTTC
TRBJ2-7,medium-sized,NA,TRBV7-2,CASSQSGQIYEQYF,TGTGCCAGCAGCCAATCGGGACAAATTTACGAGCAGTACTTC
TRBJ2-5,many,NA,TRBV5-5,CASSFVGGATETQYF,TGTGCCAGCAGCTTTGTGGGGGGAGCCACCGAGACCCAGTACTTC
TRBJ1-2,many,NA,TRBV5-6,CASSGGNYGYTF,TGTGCCAGCAGCGGGGGAAACTATGGCTACACCTTC
TRBJ2-5,few,TRBD2,TRBV7-2,CASSPGGTGETQYF,TGTGCCAGCAGCCCGGGGGGAACGGGGGAGACCCAGTACTTC
TRBJ1-6,few,NA,TRBV20-1,CSAQLEADYNSPLHF,TGCAGTGCTCAATTGGAAGCAGACTATAATTCACCCCTCCACTTT
TRBJ2-5,many,TRBD2,TRBV5-1,CASSQSGSDETQYF,TGCGCCAGCAGCCAGAGCGGGAGTGACGAGACCCAGTACTTC